This T cell receptor (beta chain) was found in a study of blood T cell repertoires in COVID-19. On the study more broadly: Samples of COVID-19 (acute and convalescent) were obtained from the United States, Italy and Spain.

Produced via immunoSEQ multiplex PCR; TCRdb's table is partial and in-frame only. The data contain approximately 380,000 clones, 88% of them singletons. The sample holds one count of this clone. Sequenced sample: PBMCs or T cells enriched from blood (not recorded which). This receptor was taken from a woman aged 18-29 years who had recovered from COVID-19.

CDR3 in amino acids: CASSPQRFYGYTF. The CDR3 region has the DNA TGCGCCAGCAGCCCACAGAGATTCTATGGCTACACCTTC. The chain has TRBV5-1 and TRBJ1-2; D is undetermined. Germline CDR1 is SGHRS and CDR2 is YFSETQ. V lost 4 bases and J 4 bases, leaving 11 bases between the germline ends. CDR3 length: 13 amino acids.